These 28 T cell receptor beta chains originate from one sample sequenced in a study of cytomegalovirus exposure and HLA in healthy donors. Both 60 Vbeta primers and 13 Jbeta primers went into the PCR. Data came from immunoSEQ multiplex PCR; TCRdb stores just in-frame clones and leaves some out. The sample yields 150,000 or so clones, roughly three quarters seen once. Sample: PBMCs. These receptors were taken from a woman aged 35 to 49 in good health and CMV-seropositive.

This chain uses TRBV28 with TRBJ2-2; weak D call: TRBD1 (6 bases). Germline V gene lookup returns CDR1 MDHEN and CDR2 SYDVKM. CDR3 size: 14 residues. V lost 6 bases and J 4 bases, leaving 12 bases between the germline ends. CDR3 sequence reads: CASSLTGFTGELFF. The CDR3 nucleotides read TGTGCCAGCAGCCTTACAGGGTTCACCGGGGAGCTGTTTTTT.

The rearrangement uses TRBV29-1 and TRBJ2-5; D gene uncertain. CDR1 and CDR2 from the germline V gene are SQVTM and ANQGSEA. Trimming took 7 bases from V and 5 from J, leaving 17 bases between them. The CDR3 is 13 residues long. The CDR3 region is CSADPEFSETQYF. The CDR3 coding sequence is TGCAGCGCCGACCCGGAGTTTTCGGAGACCCAGTACTTC.

The V call is TRBV18, the J call TRBJ1-2; 9 nucleotides agree with TRBD1. V lost 0 bases, J lost 4 bases, and 6 bases stayed unmatched. In germline, CDR1 is KGHSH, CDR2 LQKENI. The CDR3 totals 16 residues. The CDR3 nucleotides are TGTGCCAGCTCACCACCGTTAGGACAGGGGTTCTATGGCTACACCTTC. This codes for CASSPPLGQGFYGYTF.

V and J are TRBV5-1 and TRBJ2-5, with 10 bases fitting TRBD2. The CDR3 has 14 amino acids. J was trimmed by 5 bases and V by 4 bases; bases with no gene match: 5. CDR1 and CDR2 (germline): SGHRS, YFSETQ. The CDR3: CASSLKGLAETQYF. The CDR3 bases are TGCGCCAGCAGCCTAAAGGGACTAGCGGAGACCCAGTACTTC.

The DNA of the CDR3 is TGTGCCAGCAGCTTAACTGTAGACTATGGCTACACCTTC. It encodes CASSLTVDYGYTF. V and J are TRBV7-3 and TRBJ1-2; D is uncertain. V was clipped by 0 bases and J by 3 bases, with 5 bases between them. CDR1 SGHTA and CDR2 FQGTGA come from the germline V gene. There are 13 residues in the CDR3.

This clone was counted once. The V and J genes are TRBV6-1 and TRBJ2-3, with D tentatively TRBD1 (6 bases). CDR3 length: 14 residues. CDR1 and CDR2 (germline): MNHNS, SASEGT. The V gene lost 7 bases and the J gene lost 7 bases, with 18 bases spanning the gap. The chain's CDR3 is CASTIEGGSYTQYF. The DNA of the CDR3 is TGTGCCAGCACCATAGAAGGGGGATCATATACGCAGTATTTT.

The chain couples TRBV21-1 to TRBJ1-1; TRBD1 is the table's D call, not checked against the DNA. TRBV21-1 is described as a pseudogene. The CDR3 runs 15 residues. CDR3 bases: TGTGCCAGCAGCAAAGATCGCAGGGAGAACACTGAAGCTTTCTTT. This sequence encodes CASSKDRRENTEAFF.

The V call is TRBV5-1, the J call TRBJ1-1; D is uncertain. The CDR3 has 13 amino acids. From germline, CDR1 is SGHRS and CDR2 YFSETQ. V lost 4 bases and J lost 0, with 7 bases in between. The CDR3 coding sequence is TGCGCCAGCAGCACGGACTTGAACACTGAAGCTTTCTTT. Encoded protein: CASSTDLNTEAFF. The full variable domain, with the rest looked up from reference TRBV5-1 and TRBJ1-1, is KAGVTQTPRYLIKTRGQQVTLSCSPISGHRSVSWYQQTPGQGLQFLFEYFSETQRNKGNFPGRFSGRQFSNSRSEMNVSTLELGDSALYLCASSTDLNTEAFFGQGTRLTVV.

J is TRBJ2-7 and V is TRBV2; 8 bases fit TRBD1. The CDR3 consists of 15 residues. CDR1 is SNHLY and CDR2 is FYNNEI in the germline V gene. Trimming took 6 bases from V and 4 from J; bases not matched to a gene: 11. This CDR3 is CASSRFPTGEYEQYF. Here the CDR3 DNA reads TGTGCCAGCAGCCGATTTCCGACAGGGGAGTACGAGCAGTACTTC.

The table lists this clone with a count of one. In DNA, the CDR3 is TGCAGCGTCCCCCTGGAGCTAGCGGAGCAACCGTTACTATACAATGAGCAGTTCTTC. Protein: CSVPLELAEQPLLYNEQFF. The chain combines TRBV29-1 with TRBJ2-1; the match to TRBD2 covers 7 bases. J was trimmed by 4 bases and V by 6 bases; bases with no gene match: 24. CDR3 length equals 19 residues. Germline CDR1 is SQVTM and CDR2 is ANQGSEA.

CDR3 coding DNA: TGTGCCATCGGAGGGGGGCTAGCGGTGGGCCGGACCCAGTACTTC. Protein sequence: CAIGGGLAVGRTQYF. The V call is TRBV10-3, the J call TRBJ2-5, with D perhaps matching TRBD2 (7 bases). Trimming cost V 8 bases and J 7 bases, with 23 bases left between them. Germline loops: CDR1 ENHRY, CDR2 SYGVKD. This CDR3 has 15 amino acids.

The gene calls are TRBV5-1 and TRBJ2-5; the D is unclear. V was clipped by 0 bases and J by 1 base, with 10 bases between them. The CDR3 consists of 15 residues. Germline loops: CDR1 SGHRS, CDR2 YFSETQ. CDR3 sequence reads: CASSLAAAVQETQYF. The DNA for the CDR3 is TGCGCCAGCAGCTTGGCCGCGGCGGTCCAAGAGACCCAGTACTTC. Full variable domain (remainder filled in from reference TRBV5-1 and TRBJ2-5): KAGVTQTPRYLIKTRGQQVTLSCSPISGHRSVSWYQQTPGQGLQFLFEYFSETQRNKGNFPGRFSGRQFSNSRSEMNVSTLELGDSALYLCASSLAAAVQETQYFGPGTRLLVL.

This chain joins TRBV18 and TRBJ1-1; maybe TRBD1 (6 bases). Trimming took 6 bases from V and 1 from J, leaving 18 bases between them. The CDR3 contains 16 residues. CDR1 and CDR2 from the germline V gene are KGHSH and LQKENI. The CDR3 loop reads CASSSLGGGQNTEAFF. The DNA of the CDR3 is TGTGCCAGCTCGAGCCTGGGAGGGGGACAGAACACTGAAGCTTTCTTT.

The V and J genes are TRBV5-1 and TRBJ2-3; TRBD2 agrees at 15 bases. The V segment lost 4 bases and the J segment 3 bases; nucleotides outside the gene matches: 12. Germline V lookup: CDR1 SGHRS, CDR2 YFSETQ. The CDR3 covers 19 residues. CDR3 region: CASSTGLAGGRSTTDTQYF. The CDR3 coding sequence is TGCGCCAGCAGCACGGGACTAGCGGGGGGACGCTCTACAACAGATACGCAGTATTTT.

This clone was detected only once. Here the CDR3 reads CASSQDPAGPYGYTF. The CDR3 DNA is TGCGCCAGCAGCCAAGATCCGGCGGGCCCTTATGGCTACACCTTC. The chain links TRBV4-1 to TRBJ1-2; D is unclear. The CDR3 has 15 residues. The germline V gene encodes CDR1 MGHRA and CDR2 YSYEKL. Deletions cut 0 bases from V and 5 bases from J, with 13 bases between.

This clone was observed a handful of times. The chain joins TRBV14 to TRBJ2-7; a possible D gene is TRBD1 (6 bases). The CDR3 has 13 residues. Trimming took 6 bases from V and 4 from J, leaving 13 bases between them. CDR1 and CDR2 from the germline V gene are SGHDN and FVKESK. The CDR3 nucleotides read TGTGCCAGCAGGGCCGGGACAAAGTACGAGCAGTACTTC. This translates into CASRAGTKYEQYF.

J is TRBJ1-1 and V is TRBV6-1; TRBD1 matches at 9 bases. Germline CDR1 and CDR2: MNHNS and SASEGT. V trimming: 6 bases; J trimming: 12 bases; junction bases outside the gene matches: 14. The CDR3 runs 14 residues. The CDR3 DNA is TGTGCCAGCAGAACAGGGGGCGTAAGTGGAGACCCTTTCTTT. It is translated as CASRTGGVSGDPFF.

This clone was seen only once. V usage is TRBV2 and J usage is TRBJ2-3; 12 bases agree with TRBD2. The CDR3 is 16 residues long. J was trimmed by 5 bases and V by 11 bases; bases with no gene match: 14. Germline assignment: CDR1 SNHLY and CDR2 FYNNEI. The CDR3 region has the DNA TGTGCCGGAACCCCTAGCGGGGGGGCCCGGGGAGATACGCAGTATTTT. Protein sequence: CAGTPSGGARGDTQYF.

The chain recombines TRBV28 with TRBJ1-1; tentatively, D is TRBD1 (6 bases). Trimming shortened V by 3 bases and J by 2 bases, and 10 bases separated the two germline ends. This CDR3 is 14 amino acids long. Germline V lookup: CDR1 MDHEN, CDR2 SYDVKM. This CDR3 reads CASSFRGHNTEAFF. CDR3 DNA sequence: TGTGCCAGCAGTTTCAGGGGACATAACACTGAAGCTTTCTTT. The whole variable domain, filled in from reference TRBV28 and TRBJ1-1, reads DVKVTQSSRYLVKRTGEKVFLECVQDMDHENMFWYRQDPGLGLRLIYFSYDVKMKEKGDIPEGYSVSREKKERFSLILESASTNQTSMYLCASSFRGHNTEAFFGQGTRLTVV.

The J gene is TRBJ2-1, the V gene TRBV27; TRBD2 matches at 10 bases. The CDR3 runs 15 residues. The germline gives CDR1 MNHEY, CDR2 SMNVEV (reference sequence). J lost 8 bases, V lost 5 bases, and 9 bases had no gene match. CDR3 nucleotides: TGTGCCAGCAGTAGCGGGACTAGCGAGTTAGATGAGCAGTTCTTC. Encoded protein: CASSSGTSELDEQFF.

V usage is TRBV15 and J usage is TRBJ2-4; D is undetermined. V was pared by 4 bases and J by 1 base, with 5 bases between. The CDR3 runs to 13 residues. Looked up from germline, CDR1 is LNHNV and CDR2 is YYDKDF (reference sequence). DNA of the CDR3: TGTGCCACCAGCACCTTGGCCAAAAACATTCAGTACTTC. This gives the protein CATSTLAKNIQYF.

This clone was observed a single time. As DNA, the CDR3 is TGTGCCAGCAGCTTGACCGGTAATAATTCACCCCTCCACTTT. Its protein is CASSLTGNNSPLHF. V gene TRBV5-4 combines with J gene TRBJ1-6; D is undetermined. The germline CDR1 and CDR2 sequences are SGHNT and YYREEE (reference sequence). This CDR3 comprises 14 residues. The germline V and J ends were trimmed by 1 base and 5 bases, with 7 bases remaining between them.

The chain recombines TRBV5-4 with TRBJ2-3, with TRBD2 identical over 12 bases. V lost 5 bases to trimming and J lost 0 bases; unmatched junction nucleotides: 4. Germline V gene data show CDR1 as SGHNT and CDR2 as YYREEE (reference sequence). This CDR3 region has 16 residues. The CDR3: CASSQGTSGSTDTQYF. CDR3 nucleotide sequence: TGTGCCAGCAGTCAAGGGACTAGCGGGAGCACAGATACGCAGTATTTT.

The DNA for the CDR3 is TGTGCCAGCAGCTTAGCGCCAGGGACCGGGGAGCTGTTTTTT. Its protein is CASSLAPGTGELFF. The chain combines TRBV7-6 with TRBJ2-2, with D possibly matching TRBD1 (5 bases). CDR1 SGHVS and CDR2 FNYEAQ come from the germline V gene. The CDR3 runs 14 residues. Between the trimmed V and J ends, which lost 0 bases and 5 bases, there was a span of 7 bases.

The CDR3: CASSLGVANQETQYF. DNA for the CDR3: TGTGCCAGCAGCTTAGGGGTAGCGAACCAAGAGACCCAGTACTTC. The chain recombines TRBV11-2 with TRBJ2-5; D might be TRBD2 (5 bases). Trimming cost V 1 base and J 0 bases, with 9 bases left between them. The germline gives CDR1 SGHAT, CDR2 FQNNGV. This CDR3 is 15 amino acids long.

This clone has more than one count but fewer than ten. The chain carries TRBV18 and TRBJ2-1; 11 bases are a match to TRBD1. J was trimmed by 8 bases and V by 4 bases; bases with no gene match: 7. Germline CDR1 is KGHSH and CDR2 is LQKENI. CDR3 length: 15 amino acids. CDR3 loop: CASSLLPGQGDEQFF. The DNA of the CDR3 is TGTGCCAGCTCACTACTTCCGGGACAGGGGGATGAGCAGTTCTTC.

This rearrangement joins TRBV6-1 to TRBJ1-3, with TRBD1 matching 8 bases. The length of the CDR3 is 15 residues. Germline lookup yields CDR1 MNHNS and CDR2 SASEGT. The J segment lost 5 bases and the V segment lost 4 bases, leaving 7 bases of the junction unmatched. As DNA, the CDR3 is TGTGCCAGCAGTGGGGACGGGACAGGAAGAAACACCATATATTTT. The encoded protein is CASSGDGTGRNTIYF.

This chain joins TRBV18 and TRBJ2-1, with TRBD1 matching 10 bases. After removal of 0 bases from V and 7 bases from J, the junction contained 6 bases not matched to a gene. CDR1 and CDR2 (germline): KGHSH, LQKENI. CDR3 size: 16 residues. The CDR3 sequence is CASSPPGQGKRNEQFF. The CDR3 nucleotides are TGTGCCAGCTCACCACCGGGACAGGGGAAGAGGAATGAGCAGTTCTTC.